This T cell receptor (beta chain) stems from a study of identical twins. One entry per CDR3 protein results from TCRdb running MiXCR on the 5' RACE reads. The sample lists over 600,000 distinct CDR3 sequences; 21% were seen once. The V and J ends lost 3 bases and 10 bases, in that order; junction bases with no gene match: 2. There are 12 residues in the CDR3. Germline loops: CDR1 SEHNR, CDR2 FQNEAQ (reference sequence). These records were also assigned to another study, of T cells expressing NK-cell markers.

The receptor comes from a woman aged 18-30 years in good health. The sample comprised PBMCs. The genes are TRBV7-9 and TRBJ1-1, with 10 bases fitting TRBD1. DNA of the CDR3: TGTGCCAGCAGCTTGACAGGGGGCGCAGCTTTCTTT. Residues: CASSLTGGAAFF.